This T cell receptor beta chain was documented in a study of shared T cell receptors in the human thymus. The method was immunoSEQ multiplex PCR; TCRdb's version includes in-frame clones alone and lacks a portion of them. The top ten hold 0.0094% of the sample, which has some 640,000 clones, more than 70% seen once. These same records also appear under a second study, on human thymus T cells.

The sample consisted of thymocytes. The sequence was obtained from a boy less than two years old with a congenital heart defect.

The CDR3 loop is CASSPGQGKETQYF. In nucleotides, the CDR3 is TGTGCCAGCTCACCAGGCCAGGGTAAAGAGACCCAGTACTTC. The rearrangement links TRBV18 to TRBJ2-5; weak D call: TRBD1 (5 bases). CDR3 length: 14 amino acids. The germline V gene encodes CDR1 KGHSH and CDR2 LQKENI. Trimming took 2 bases from V and 3 from J, leaving 10 bases between them.